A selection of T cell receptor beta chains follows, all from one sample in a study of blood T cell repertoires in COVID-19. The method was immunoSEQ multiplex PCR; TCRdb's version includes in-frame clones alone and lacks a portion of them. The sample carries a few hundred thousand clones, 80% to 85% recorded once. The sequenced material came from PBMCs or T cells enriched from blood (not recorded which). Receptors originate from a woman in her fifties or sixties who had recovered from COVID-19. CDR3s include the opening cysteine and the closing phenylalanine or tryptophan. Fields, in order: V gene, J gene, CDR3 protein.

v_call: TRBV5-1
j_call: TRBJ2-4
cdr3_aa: CASSEAWTGSNIQYF

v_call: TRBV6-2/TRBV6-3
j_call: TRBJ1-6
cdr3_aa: CASSQLGGTTPLHF

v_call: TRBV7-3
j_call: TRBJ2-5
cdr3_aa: CASSLIGGGPGETQYF

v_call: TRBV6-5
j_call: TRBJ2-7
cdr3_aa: CASSYSGQWTYEQYF

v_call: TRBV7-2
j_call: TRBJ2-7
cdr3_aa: CASSFAAGGPNEQYF

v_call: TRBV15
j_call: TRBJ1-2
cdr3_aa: CATSGTQGARYGYTF

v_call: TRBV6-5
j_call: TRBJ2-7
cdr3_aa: CASSYGSGSRNEQYF

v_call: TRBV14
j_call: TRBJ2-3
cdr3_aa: CASSQEPGDTQYF

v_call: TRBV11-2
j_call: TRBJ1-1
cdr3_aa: CASSLGQSMNTEAFF

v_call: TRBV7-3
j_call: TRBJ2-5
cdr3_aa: CASSLGPGETQYF

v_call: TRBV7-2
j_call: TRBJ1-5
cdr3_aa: CASSLEEVGGNKPQHF

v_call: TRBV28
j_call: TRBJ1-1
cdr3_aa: CASSFSQGRSTEAFF

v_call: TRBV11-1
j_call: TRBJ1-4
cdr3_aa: CASSLTGTNEKLFF

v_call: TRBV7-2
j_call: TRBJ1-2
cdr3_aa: CASSRGLSGYTF

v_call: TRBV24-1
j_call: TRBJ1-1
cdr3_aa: CATRERGGTEAFF

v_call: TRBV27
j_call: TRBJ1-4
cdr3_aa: CASSFYRDRSNEKLFF

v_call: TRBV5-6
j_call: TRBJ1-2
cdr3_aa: CASSPRGGTNYGYTF

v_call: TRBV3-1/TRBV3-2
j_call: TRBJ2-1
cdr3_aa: CASYDRGAFHNEQFF

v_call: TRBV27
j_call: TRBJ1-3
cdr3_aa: CASSFREGELSGNTIYF

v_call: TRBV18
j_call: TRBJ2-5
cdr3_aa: CASSPDQGGETQYF

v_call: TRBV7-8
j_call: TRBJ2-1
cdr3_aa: CASSLAGQGSWNEQFF

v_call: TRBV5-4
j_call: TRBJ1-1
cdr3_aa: CASSSKRETEAFF

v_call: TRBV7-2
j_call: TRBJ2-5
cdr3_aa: CASSLDRGREETQYF

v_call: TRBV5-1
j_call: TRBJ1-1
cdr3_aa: CASRDPGGTEAFF

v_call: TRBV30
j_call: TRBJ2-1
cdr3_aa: CAWSPPVRLAGGLNEQFF

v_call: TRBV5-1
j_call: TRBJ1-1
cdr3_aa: CASSLGTGGTEAFF

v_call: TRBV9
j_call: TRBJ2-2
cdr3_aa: CASSVALGELFF

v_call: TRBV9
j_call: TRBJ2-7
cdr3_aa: CASSVGERVGEQYF

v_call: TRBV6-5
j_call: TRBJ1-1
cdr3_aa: CASTLDGGNSEAFF

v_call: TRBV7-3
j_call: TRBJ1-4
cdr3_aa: CASSQSPNEKLFF

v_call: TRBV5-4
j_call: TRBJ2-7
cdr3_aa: CASSFGTTLGYEQYF

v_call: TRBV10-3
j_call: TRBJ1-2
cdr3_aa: CAISEGSYGYTF

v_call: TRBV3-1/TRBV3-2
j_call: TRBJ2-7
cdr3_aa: CASSERIQLAAFYEQYF

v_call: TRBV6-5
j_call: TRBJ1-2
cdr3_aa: CASRGTAFVYGYTF

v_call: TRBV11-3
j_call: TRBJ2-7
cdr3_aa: CASSLQGAVESREQYF

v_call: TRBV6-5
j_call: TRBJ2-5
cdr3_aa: CASSPYAEEETQYF

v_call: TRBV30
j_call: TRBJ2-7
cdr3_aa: CAWMGEGWSEQYF

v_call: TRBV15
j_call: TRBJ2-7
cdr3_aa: CATSRDRSDTYEQYF

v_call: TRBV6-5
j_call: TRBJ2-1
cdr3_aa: CASSSPLAGRYNEQFF

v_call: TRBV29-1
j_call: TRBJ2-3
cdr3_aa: CSAPTEYTQYF

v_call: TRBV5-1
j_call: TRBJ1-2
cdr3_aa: CASSDRVERGYTF